Included here is one T cell receptor (beta chain) sequence, with context. Germline V gene lookup returns CDR1 LNHDA and CDR2 SQIVND (reference sequence). The CDR3 has 14 residues. The V gene end was trimmed by 4 bases and the J gene end by 4 bases; junction bases not matched to a gene: 6. As handled by the study authors: Amplification from reference gene primers served as the basis for estimated nucleated cell counts. This table comes from immunoSEQ multiplex PCR, and its TCRdb copy is limited to in-frame clones, with some not included. That table is the source of V, J and clone size, and D and trimming were worked out from the DNA. The sample has about 170,000 clones, about 80% seen once. This entry comes from a study of blood T cell repertoires in COVID-19. About the research overall: Samples came from the United States, Italy and Spain, spanning acute and convalescent COVID-19.

The sample was peripheral blood. The rearrangement joins TRBV19 to TRBJ2-7; 8 bases map to TRBD1. The TCR comes from a human donor with acute or convalescent COVID-19. The donor label of this sample is uncertain. CDR3 bases: TGTGCCAGTAGTACCCCGGGACAGGATTACGAGCAGTACTTC. It yields the protein CASSTPGQDYEQYF.